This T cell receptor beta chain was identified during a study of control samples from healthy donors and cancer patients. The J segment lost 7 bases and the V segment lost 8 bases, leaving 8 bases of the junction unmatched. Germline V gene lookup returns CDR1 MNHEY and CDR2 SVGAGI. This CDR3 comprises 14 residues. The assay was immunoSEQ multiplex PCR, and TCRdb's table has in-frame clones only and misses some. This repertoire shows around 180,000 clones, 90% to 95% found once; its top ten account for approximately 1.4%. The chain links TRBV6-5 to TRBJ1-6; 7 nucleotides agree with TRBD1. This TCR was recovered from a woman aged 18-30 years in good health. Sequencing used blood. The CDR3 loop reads CASGPGTANSPLHF. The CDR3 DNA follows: TGTGCCAGCGGTCCGGGGACAGCCAATTCACCCCTCCACTTT.